This T cell receptor (beta chain) was sequenced for a study of cytomegalovirus exposure and HLA in healthy donors. In the PCR, 60 Vbeta and 13 Jbeta primers were used. The repertoire was sequenced with immunoSEQ multiplex PCR; TCRdb's copy has only in-frame clones and lacks some. This sample has over 100,000 clones, with about 70% found just once. The germline gives CDR1 LNHDA, CDR2 SQIVND (reference sequence). The V gene lost 9 bases and the J gene lost 1 base, with 16 bases spanning the gap. The CDR3 loop spans 15 amino acids. Material for sequencing was PBMCs. This chain joins TRBV19 and TRBJ1-3; a weak D match, TRBD1 (6 bases). The origin of this receptor is a human donor in good health. The CDR3 is CASSEQGLSGNTIYF. CDR3 DNA: TGTGCCAGCTCCGAACAGGGTTTATCTGGAAACACCATATATTTT.